Shown below are 2 T cell receptor beta chains from a single sample sequenced in a study of T cells in Graves' hyperthyroidism and ophthalmopathy. Amplification targeted TCR beta CDR3 regions from RNA transcripts. In the first-round RT-PCR of the TCR CDR3, the HTBI primer set was used. TCRdb recomputed calls from the multiplex PCR reads with MiXCR, one row per CDR3 protein. The sample comprises 600,000 to 800,000 distinct CDR3 sequences, roughly a third of which are singletons, and about a third rests with the top ten. Sequencing was done on a sample of blood. The receptor source for this set is a woman aged 35 to 49 with Graves' hyperthyroidism.

This clonotype was counted at least ten times. CDR3 DNA sequence: TGTGCCAGCGCCCGTTACGGGGCTTTGGATGGCTACACCTTC. This codes for CASARYGALDGYTF. The V call is TRBV7-9, the J call TRBJ1-2; TRBD1 is a possible D gene (5 bases). Trimming cost V 8 bases and J 6 bases, with 19 bases left between them. This CDR3 is 14 amino acids long. CDR1 SEHNR and CDR2 FQNEAQ come from the germline V gene (reference sequence).

The rearrangement links TRBV7-8 to TRBJ2-7; tentative D call: TRBD1 (5 bases). The CDR3 totals 15 residues. Trimming took off 3 bases at V and 3 bases at J, with 15 bases between the two ends. CDR1 is SGHVS and CDR2 is FQNEAQ in the germline V gene. This CDR3 is CASSLVGQGIYEQYF. The CDR3 DNA sequence: TGTGCCAGCAGCTTGGTTGGCCAGGGAATCTACGAGCAGTACTTC.